The 26 T cell receptor beta chains given below trace back to one sample, sequenced in a study of shared clonotypes between healthy human individuals. This table comes from immunoSEQ multiplex PCR, and its TCRdb copy is limited to in-frame clones, with some not included. The sample holds 2 million to 2.5 million clones, around 90% seen once. The sample comprised naive CD4+ T cells from PBMCs. Sample subset: CD45RA+ positively selected. The receptors shown here come from a man aged 18-30 years in good health. Some clones in this sample may be carry-over from other donors' samples.

This clone showed up just once. J is TRBJ2-3 and V is TRBV5-1; D is unresolved. V was pared by 6 bases and J by 6 bases, with 17 bases between. Germline CDR1 is SGHRS and CDR2 is YFSETQ. The CDR3 covers 14 residues. CDR3 DNA sequence: TGCGCCAGCACCCCCGACTTCCCCCTTGATACGCAGTATTTT. It codes for CASTPDFPLDTQYF.

CDR3 protein: CASSATPAIYNSPLHF. CDR3 DNA sequence: TGTGCCAGCAGTGCGACACCGGCCATATATAATTCACCCCTCCACTTT. The gene calls are TRBV2 and TRBJ1-6; D not resolved. V was shortened by 4 bases and J by 4 bases, with 14 bases between the two germline ends. Germline V gene data show CDR1 as SNHLY and CDR2 as FYNNEI. The CDR3 sequence is 16 residues long.

The gene calls are TRBV27 and TRBJ1-1; weak D call: TRBD1 (5 bases). V was pared by 3 bases and J by 1 base, with 9 bases between. CDR1 is MNHEY and CDR2 is SMNVEV in the germline V gene (reference sequence). CDR3 length: 14 residues. CDR3 sequence (DNA): TGTGCCAGCAGTTTGTGGAGGGGGAACACTGAAGCTTTCTTT. Translating gives CASSLWRGNTEAFF.

As DNA, the CDR3 is TGTGCCAGCAGCAAAAAGCGGCGGACAGGGCCCTGCTACGAGCAGTACTTC. Protein product: CASSKKRRTGPCYEQYF. V usage is TRBV21-1 and J usage is TRBJ2-7; the table assigns TRBD1, which was not confirmed against the DNA. TRBV21-1 is marked as a pseudogene. The CDR3 extends over 17 amino acids.

The J gene is TRBJ1-1, the V gene TRBV30; 9 bases map to TRBD1. Germline V gene lookup returns CDR1 GTSNPN and CDR2 SVGIG (reference sequence). The ends lost 2 bases at V and 5 bases at J; junction bases unmatched: 9. This CDR3 contains 15 residues. For the CDR3, the DNA is TGTGCCTGGAGTTTACAGGGGGCTGGGGGAACTGAAGCTTTCTTT. It specifies CAWSLQGAGGTEAFF. Drawing the rest from reference TRBV30 and TRBJ1-1, the complete variable domain is SQTIHQWPATLVQPVGSPLSLECTVEGTSNPNLYWYRQAAGRGLQLLFYSVGIGQISSEVPQNLSASRPQDRQFILSSKKLLLSDSGFYLCAWSLQGAGGTEAFFGQGTRLTVV.

The chain employs TRBV5-8 and TRBJ2-3, with D unresolved. CDR1 and CDR2 (germline): SGHTS, YDEGEE. V was trimmed by 3 bases and J by 0 bases, leaving 11 bases between them. The length of the CDR3 is 15 residues. The CDR3 sequence: CASSWRRTSTDTQYF. The CDR3 bases are TGTGCCAGCAGCTGGCGGCGGACGAGCACAGATACGCAGTATTTT.

This clone was detected once. This chain links TRBV2 with TRBJ1-4; D might be TRBD1 (6 bases). V was pared by 1 base and J by 8 bases, with 11 bases between. The CDR3 consists of 14 residues. The germline V gene has CDR1 SNHLY and CDR2 FYNNEI. For the CDR3, the DNA is TGTGCCAGCAGTGAAGTAACAGGGCTCGAAAAACTGTTTTTT. It yields the protein CASSEVTGLEKLFF.

The chain employs TRBV29-1 and TRBJ2-1, with 12 nucleotides matching TRBD2. The CDR3 is 16 residues long. The V gene's germline CDR1 is SQVTM and CDR2 ANQGSEA. With V trimmed by 2 bases and J by 4 bases, 6 bases remained unmatched. CDR3 in amino acids: CSVEWASGRGYNEQFF. For the CDR3, the DNA is TGCAGCGTTGAATGGGCTAGCGGGAGGGGGTACAATGAGCAGTTCTTC.

The V gene is TRBV19, the J gene TRBJ2-7; D tentatively reads TRBD1 or TRBD2 (6 bases each). Germline-derived CDR1 and CDR2 are LNHDA and SQIVND (reference sequence). Trimming pared 1 base from V and 0 bases from J, leaving 13 bases between. CDR3 length equals 16 residues. The CDR3 spells CASSIARGANSYEQYF. DNA for the CDR3: TGTGCCAGTAGTATAGCGAGGGGGGCCAACTCCTACGAGCAGTACTTC.

The chain employs TRBV7-2 and TRBJ2-7; 7 positions match TRBD2. V gave up 1 base and J gave up 2 bases; unmatched junction bases: 5. Germline assignment: CDR1 SGHTA and CDR2 FQGNSA. The CDR3 has 15 amino acids. The CDR3 DNA sequence: TGTGCCAGCAGCTTAGGGGGACTACTGGCCTACGAGCAGTACTTC. Translation gives CASSLGGLLAYEQYF.

On this clone: The same CDR3 can be traced to other DNA sequences in this sample. V gene TRBV9 combines with J gene TRBJ2-7; D is unclear. Trimming took 0 bases from V and 4 from J, leaving 11 bases between them. CDR3 length: 14 residues. Germline CDR1 is SGDLS and CDR2 is YYNGEE. CDR3 in amino acids: CASSVGPVPYEQYF. The CDR3, as DNA: TGTGCCAGCAGCGTAGGCCCAGTTCCTTACGAGCAGTACTTC.

The V gene is TRBV11-2, the J gene TRBJ1-4; 9 nucleotides align to TRBD1. This CDR3 is 17 amino acids long. V gave up 5 bases and J gave up 0 bases; unmatched junction bases: 7. Per germline, CDR1 SGHAT and CDR2 FQNNGV. The DNA of the CDR3 is TGTGCCAGCAGCAGATGGACAGGGGTTGCAACTAATGAAAAACTGTTTTTT. Its protein is CASSRWTGVATNEKLFF.

The chain combines TRBV7-8 with TRBJ2-3; either TRBD1 or TRBD2 may supply D (5 bases each). From germline, CDR1 is SGHVS and CDR2 FQNEAQ. The CDR3 is made up of 14 amino acids. Trimming shortened V by 3 bases and J by 5 bases, and 12 bases separated the two germline ends. The CDR3 bases are TGTGCCAGCAGCTTGGGGGACCGACGAGATACGCAGTATTTT. Protein sequence: CASSLGDRRDTQYF.

The DNA for the CDR3 is TGTGCCATCGGAGGGATCACAGATACGCAGTATTTT. It encodes CAIGGITDTQYF. The V and J genes are TRBV10-3 and TRBJ2-3, with D maybe TRBD2 (6 bases). With 8 bases removed from V and 2 bases from J, the gap between germline ends came to 8 bases. The CDR3 is 12 residues long. Germline-derived CDR1 and CDR2 are ENHRY and SYGVKD.

The CDR3 coding sequence is TGTGCCAGCAGGGCGGGACGGACGGGGCAGTACTTC. Amino acids: CASRAGRTGQYF. The rearrangement uses TRBV27 and TRBJ2-7, with D perhaps matching TRBD2 (6 bases). Germline values: CDR1 MNHEY, CDR2 SMNVEV (reference sequence). The CDR3 is 12 amino acids. Trimming removed 6 bases at V and 9 bases at J, with 15 bases between.

J is TRBJ1-1 and V is TRBV7-9, with TRBD1 matching 7 bases. J was trimmed by 1 base and V by 6 bases; bases with no gene match: 11. CDR1 is SEHNR and CDR2 is FQNEAQ in the germline V gene (reference sequence). The CDR3 loop spans 16 amino acids. This chain's CDR3 is CASRPQGGGSNTEAFF. The CDR3 DNA reads TGTGCCAGCAGGCCTCAAGGAGGGGGCTCGAACACTGAAGCTTTCTTT.

The chain has TRBV15 and TRBJ2-4; D not certain. Germline V gene data show CDR1 as LNHNV and CDR2 as YYDKDF (reference sequence). This CDR3 region has 12 residues. Trimming pared 1 base from V and 13 bases from J, leaving 11 bases between. The CDR3 sequence is CATSRGQGTQYF. The CDR3 DNA reads as TGTGCCACCAGCAGAGGTCAAGGCACCCAGTACTTC.

This clone is a singleton in its sample. The chain links TRBV28 to TRBJ2-7; D may correspond to TRBD1 or TRBD2 (5 bases each). The germline V gene has CDR1 MDHEN and CDR2 SYDVKM. The V end lost 6 bases, the J end lost 2 bases, and 17 bases lay between the germline ends. The CDR3 consists of 15 residues. The CDR3 here is CASSHGGADTYEQYF. DNA for the CDR3: TGTGCCAGCAGCCACGGAGGAGCGGACACCTACGAGCAGTACTTC.

This clone appeared once. The chain links TRBV19 to TRBJ1-2, with TRBD1 matching over 7 bases. The germline gives CDR1 LNHDA, CDR2 SQIVND (reference sequence). The CDR3 covers 16 residues. J lost 3 bases, V lost 5 bases, and 12 bases had no gene match. CDR3 region: CASSFSGTDPYYGYTF. The CDR3, as DNA: TGTGCCAGTAGTTTTTCCGGGACAGACCCGTACTATGGCTACACCTTC.

The chain carries TRBV6-5 and TRBJ1-2, with 7 bases aligning to TRBD1. The CDR3 length is 15 residues. Germline lookup yields CDR1 MNHEY and CDR2 SVGAGI. The V and J ends lost 6 bases and 4 bases, in that order; junction bases with no gene match: 11. CDR3 residues: CASRGGLQGIYGYTF. The CDR3 DNA follows: TGTGCCAGCAGAGGGGGGCTACAGGGGATCTATGGCTACACCTTC.

The V call is TRBV10-3, the J call TRBJ2-7; 10 nucleotides match TRBD1. CDR1 is ENHRY and CDR2 is SYGVKD in the germline V gene. CDR3 size: 18 residues. The V gene end was trimmed by 3 bases and the J gene end by 0 bases; junction bases not matched to a gene: 11. CDR3 DNA sequence: TGTGCCATCAGTGATTTCAATGTGGGACAGGGGAGCTCCTACGAGCAGTACTTC. This translates into CAISDFNVGQGSSYEQYF.

For the CDR3, the DNA is TGTGCCAGCAGCCAAGAGGTGCGAGTACTGAACACTGAAGCTTTCTTT. It yields the protein CASSQEVRVLNTEAFF. The rearrangement uses TRBV4-2 and TRBJ1-1; no reliable D call. Deletions cut 0 bases from V and 0 bases from J, with 11 bases between. This CDR3 spans 16 amino acids. Germline V CDR1 and CDR2: LGHNA, YNFKEQ.

This clone was found a few times. The V gene is TRBV19, the J gene TRBJ2-2, with 11 positions matching TRBD2. Trimming cost V 9 bases and J 4 bases; bases outside gene matches: 1. The CDR3 covers 13 residues. The V gene's germline CDR1 is LNHDA and CDR2 SQIVND (reference sequence). The CDR3 DNA reads TGTGCCAGCGGACTAGCGGGCACCGGGGAGCTGTTTTTT. Its protein product is CASGLAGTGELFF.

This chain links TRBV11-2 with TRBJ2-5, with TRBD1 identical over 8 bases. The V segment lost 1 base and the J segment 4 bases; nucleotides outside the gene matches: 5. Germline V gene sequence: CDR1 SGHAT, CDR2 FQNNGV. The CDR3 length is 15 residues. DNA for the CDR3: TGTGCCAGCAGCTTAGCGGCAGGGGGCAGAGAGACCCAGTACTTC. It yields the protein CASSLAAGGRETQYF.

The chain joins TRBV4-2 to TRBJ2-1; the D gene is possibly TRBD1 (6 bases). The CDR3 loop spans 11 amino acids. Germline V CDR1 and CDR2: LGHNA, YNFKEQ. V was shortened by 4 bases and J by 10 bases, with 8 bases between the two germline ends. CDR3 bases: TGTGCCAGCAGCCGAGGGGGAGAGCAGTTCTTC. Its translation: CASSRGGEQFF.

Worth noting for this clone: This same CDR3 is encoded by further DNA sequences in the sample. The chain has TRBV9 and TRBJ2-3; 7 nucleotides match TRBD2. Germline V lookup: CDR1 SGDLS, CDR2 YYNGEE. CDR3 length: 15 amino acids. Losses at the gene ends were 0 bases for V and 4 bases for J; bases not matched to a gene: 5. CDR3 amino acids: CASSVVGLAADTQYF. The CDR3 DNA is TGTGCCAGCAGCGTAGTGGGGCTAGCGGCAGATACGCAGTATTTT.